The text below deals with one T cell receptor beta chain. The antigen is not known. The data were taken from a study of cytomegalovirus exposure and HLA in healthy donors. Germline V gene sequence: CDR1 SGHRS, CDR2 YFSETQ. V dropped 1 base and J dropped 6; count of bases not matched to a gene: 7. CDR3 length equals 16 residues. PCR amplification relied on 60 Vbeta primers (plus 13 Jbeta primers). The data were produced by immunoSEQ multiplex PCR, yet TCRdb's version contains in-frame clones alone and is incomplete. The sample has about 130,000 clones, roughly 82% seen once. Findings and caveats of the study: A later analysis linked a missense variant in DCLRE1C to the trimming of TCR beta V and J genes.

The sequenced material came from PBMCs. The TCR sequence derives from a man between 50 and 59 years old in good health and CMV-seronegative. The rearrangement joins TRBV5-1 to TRBJ1-6; 7 positions match TRBD1. CDR3 DNA: TGCGCCAGCAGCTTGCGTGGACAGGCCTCTAATTCACCCCTCCACTTT. It encodes CASSLRGQASNSPLHF. Based on the CDR3 plus reference TRBV5-1 and TRBJ1-6, the full variable domain is KAGVTQTPRYLIKTRGQQVTLSCSPISGHRSVSWYQQTPGQGLQFLFEYFSETQRNKGNFPGRFSGRQFSNSRSEMNVSTLELGDSALYLCASSLRGQASNSPLHFGNGTRLTVT.